The 23 T cell receptor beta chains in this list originate from one sample, sequenced in a study of cytomegalovirus exposure and HLA in healthy donors. Primers included in the PCR were 60 Vbeta and 13 Jbeta primers. TCRdb keeps only in-frame clones here, not all; method: immunoSEQ multiplex PCR. The data hold around 99,000 clones, with around 72% observed a single time. Material: PBMCs. All receptors come from a woman between 35 and 50 years old in good health and CMV-seropositive.

In this sample, this clone turned up a few times. The chain uses TRBV7-9 and TRBJ1-1; no firm D call. The CDR3 sequence is 13 residues long. Germline V gene sequence: CDR1 SEHNR, CDR2 FQNEAQ (reference sequence). Trimming left V 7 bases short and J 6 bases short, with 15 bases between. This chain's CDR3 is CASTYSREAEAFF. DNA of the CDR3: TGTGCCAGCACCTACTCTCGGGAGGCTGAAGCTTTCTTT.

V usage is TRBV18 and J usage is TRBJ2-1; D unclear. V was clipped by 3 bases and J by 4 bases, with 10 bases between them. CDR3 length equals 14 residues. CDR1 is KGHSH and CDR2 is LQKENI in the germline V gene. Written as DNA, the CDR3 is TGTGCCAGCTCACCCCAGGCCTCATACAATGAGCAGTTCTTC. It encodes CASSPQASYNEQFF.

The chain joins TRBV4-2 to TRBJ2-7, with D possibly TRBD2 on 5 matching bases. CDR1 is LGHNA, CDR2 YNFKEQ, per germline. This CDR3 is 16 amino acids long. The germline V and J ends were trimmed by 0 bases and 0 bases, with 12 bases remaining between them. The CDR3 nucleotides are TGTGCCAGCAGCCAAGATGCGGGTTATCTCTCCTACGAGCAGTACTTC. It encodes CASSQDAGYLSYEQYF.

This chain joins TRBV13 and TRBJ2-3, with 9 bases aligning to TRBD2. V shed 4 bases and J 10 bases; nucleotides not matched to a gene: 9. Germline V CDR1 and CDR2: PRHDT, FYEKMQ (reference sequence). The CDR3 runs 14 residues. This CDR3 reads CASSSRLAVGAQYF. The CDR3 DNA reads TGTGCCAGCAGCTCAAGACTAGCGGTAGGGGCGCAGTATTTT.

This clone was recorded a few times. The chain joins TRBV25-1 to TRBJ1-5; TRBD1 agrees at 10 bases. Germline lookup yields CDR1 MGHDK and CDR2 SYGVNS. The ends lost 4 bases at V and 4 bases at J; junction bases unmatched: 4. This CDR3 region has 15 residues. The CDR3 coding sequence is TGTGCCAGCAGTGCGACAGGGGGCGAAAATCAGCCCCAGCATTTT. Its translation is CASSATGGENQPQHF.

The gene calls are TRBV30 and TRBJ1-4, with TRBD1 matching over 7 bases. Germline V gene sequence: CDR1 GTSNPN, CDR2 SVGIG (reference sequence). The CDR3 length is 15 residues. The junction had 9 bases not matched to a gene; V was cut back by 4 bases and J by 4 bases. CDR3 nucleotides: TGTGCCTGGACGAGAAGCTCAGGGGGTAATGAAAAACTGTTTTTT. Residues: CAWTRSSGGNEKLFF.

V usage is TRBV5-1 and J usage is TRBJ2-7; D is possibly TRBD1 (5 bases). The CDR3 runs to 15 residues. The V gene lost 5 bases and the J gene lost 0 bases, with 15 bases spanning the gap. Germline assignment: CDR1 SGHRS and CDR2 YFSETQ. The CDR3 here is CASRDGAESSYEQYF. The DNA for the CDR3 is TGCGCCAGCAGGGATGGGGCCGAAAGCTCCTACGAGCAGTACTTC.

The rearrangement uses TRBV19 and TRBJ1-5; 7 bases match TRBD1. The germline V gene has CDR1 LNHDA and CDR2 SQIVND (reference sequence). The CDR3 is 13 amino acids. V shed 7 bases and J 4 bases; nucleotides not matched to a gene: 4. The CDR3 here is CASKAGGNQPQHF. DNA for the CDR3: TGTGCCAGTAAGGCAGGGGGAAATCAGCCCCAGCATTTT.

This clone has a count of ten or more. The genes are TRBV6-1 and TRBJ2-7; the D gene is possibly TRBD2 (6 bases). Germline CDR1 is MNHNS and CDR2 is SASEGT. The CDR3 contains 14 residues. The germline V and J ends were trimmed by 0 bases and 3 bases, with 9 bases remaining between them. In nucleotides, the CDR3 is TGTGCCAGCAGTGAAGCGCAGGACTACTACGAGCAGTACTTC. Translated, it gives CASSEAQDYYEQYF.

The chain couples TRBV7-2 to TRBJ1-6; 7 bases line up with TRBD1. Germline-derived CDR1 and CDR2 are SGHTA and FQGNSA. This CDR3 comprises 16 residues. V shed 5 bases and J 9 bases; nucleotides not matched to a gene: 13. CDR3: CASSPPGQRNISPLHF. The CDR3 DNA sequence: TGTGCCAGCAGCCCCCCGGGACAGCGAAACATTTCACCCCTCCACTTT.

The chain uses TRBV6-1 and TRBJ1-2; 7 bases match TRBD1. Germline assignment: CDR1 MNHNS and CDR2 SASEGT. The trim removed 10 bases at V and 5 bases at J, leaving 13 bases unmatched. The CDR3 covers 14 residues. The CDR3 DNA reads as TGTGCCACCGGACAGGCCGGGGGCCTTTATGGCTACACCTTC. Amino acids: CATGQAGGLYGYTF.

This rearrangement joins TRBV4-1 to TRBJ2-3; TRBD2 aligns across 14 bases. The germline V gene encodes CDR1 MGHRA and CDR2 YSYEKL. This CDR3 is 18 amino acids long. Germline trimming cut 2 bases from V and 1 base from J; bases unmatched to any gene: 5. CDR3 nucleotide sequence: TGCGCCAGCAGCCAACCGCGACTAGCGGGGGGGCGCACAGATACGCAGTATTTT. Encoded protein: CASSQPRLAGGRTDTQYF.

The genes are TRBV10-3 and TRBJ1-1; a weak D match, TRBD1 (5 bases). Trimming stripped 6 bases from V and 4 bases from J, with 15 bases between. This CDR3 region has 14 residues. CDR1 is ENHRY and CDR2 is SYGVKD in the germline V gene. CDR3: CAIRLQVGGTEAFF. The CDR3 nucleotides are TGTGCCATCAGACTCCAGGTGGGGGGCACTGAAGCTTTCTTT.

This clone was seen once. V gene TRBV30 combines with J gene TRBJ2-1; 7 nucleotides agree with TRBD1. CDR1 and CDR2 from the germline V gene are GTSNPN and SVGIG (reference sequence). V dropped 2 bases and J dropped 9; count of bases not matched to a gene: 4. This CDR3 has 12 residues. CDR3 bases: TGTGCCTGGAGTCCCACAGGGGTTGAGCAGTTCTTC. Its protein product is CAWSPTGVEQFF.

J is TRBJ2-2 and V is TRBV7-6; 8 bases line up with TRBD1. This CDR3 has 15 amino acids. Germline CDR1 and CDR2: SGHVS and FNYEAQ. With 7 bases clipped from V and 7 bases from J, the junction kept 11 bases outside the gene matches. The CDR3 region has the DNA TGTGCCAGCAAGCCTCAGGGGGCCCGAGACGGGGAGCTGTTTTTT. It translates to CASKPQGARDGELFF.

This clone was seen only once. The chain combines TRBV5-6 with TRBJ2-7; 8 bases fit TRBD1. The CDR3 runs 15 residues. The germline CDR1 and CDR2 sequences are SGHDT and YYEEEE. V trimming: 4 bases; J trimming: 4 bases; junction bases outside the gene matches: 10. CDR3 in DNA: TGTGCCAGCAGCCGGCTGTCTGACAGGGGATACGAGCAGTACTTC. It codes for CASSRLSDRGYEQYF.

This clone was counted between two and nine times. This chain links TRBV6-1 with TRBJ2-1; 8 nucleotides align to TRBD2. The CDR3 consists of 15 residues. V was pared by 3 bases and J by 5 bases, with 6 bases of the junction left unmatched. CDR1 is MNHNS and CDR2 is SASEGT in the germline V gene. This CDR3 is CASSDPGGADNEQFF. The CDR3 bases are TGTGCCAGCAGTGATCCGGGGGGGGCTGACAATGAGCAGTTCTTC.

CDR3 nucleotide sequence: TGCGCCAGCAGTATTGCGGGGGTCCGGGACTACGAGCAGTACTTC. Residues: CASSIAGVRDYEQYF. The V call is TRBV10-2, the J call TRBJ2-7, with TRBD2 identical over 7 bases. The CDR3 runs 15 residues. The ends lost 5 bases at V and 3 bases at J; junction bases unmatched: 10. CDR1 WSHSY and CDR2 SAAADI come from the germline V gene.

J is TRBJ2-1 and V is TRBV5-1, with a tentative D call TRBD1 (6 bases). V gave up 0 bases and J gave up 5 bases, with 15 bases separating them. The CDR3 sequence is 16 residues long. CDR1 and CDR2 from the germline V gene are SGHRS and YFSETQ. The DNA of the CDR3 is TGCGCCAGCAGCTTGGACGGGTACAGGGCCCACAATGAGCAGTTCTTC. Translating gives CASSLDGYRAHNEQFF.

The rearrangement links TRBV30 to TRBJ1-4; TRBD1 might be the D (6 bases). There are 13 residues in the CDR3. CDR1 and CDR2 (germline): GTSNPN, SVGIG (reference sequence). The V end lost 2 bases, the J end lost 8 bases, and 12 bases lay between the germline ends. The CDR3 DNA reads TGTGCCTGGAGTAAACAGGGCTGGGAAAAACTGTTTTTT. It encodes CAWSKQGWEKLFF.

The V and J genes are TRBV5-1 and TRBJ2-2; D might be TRBD2 (6 bases). The V gene's germline CDR1 is SGHRS and CDR2 YFSETQ. The CDR3 length is 13 residues. Trimming took off 0 bases at V and 6 bases at J, with 6 bases between the two ends. CDR3 in amino acids: CASSLGGAGELFF. The CDR3 nucleotides read TGCGCCAGCAGCTTGGGCGGGGCCGGGGAGCTGTTTTTT.

The sample holds a few counts of this clone. V gene TRBV6-6 combines with J gene TRBJ1-6; weak D call: TRBD1 (5 bases). V shed 7 bases and J shed 8 bases, with 15 bases lying between them. Germline V CDR1 and CDR2: MNHNY, SVGAGI (reference sequence). The CDR3 runs to 14 residues. CDR3: CASNPTAGYSPLHF. In nucleotides, the CDR3 is TGTGCCAGCAATCCGACAGCTGGTTATTCACCCCTCCACTTT.

This chain links TRBV2 with TRBJ1-2, with TRBD1 matching 9 bases. J gave up 4 bases and V 8 bases, and 2 bases lay outside the gene matches. Germline CDR1 SNHLY, CDR2 FYNNEI. The CDR3 totals 12 residues. CDR3 in DNA: TGTGCCAGCGGGACAGGGCGCTATGGCTACACCTTC. Translating gives CASGTGRYGYTF.